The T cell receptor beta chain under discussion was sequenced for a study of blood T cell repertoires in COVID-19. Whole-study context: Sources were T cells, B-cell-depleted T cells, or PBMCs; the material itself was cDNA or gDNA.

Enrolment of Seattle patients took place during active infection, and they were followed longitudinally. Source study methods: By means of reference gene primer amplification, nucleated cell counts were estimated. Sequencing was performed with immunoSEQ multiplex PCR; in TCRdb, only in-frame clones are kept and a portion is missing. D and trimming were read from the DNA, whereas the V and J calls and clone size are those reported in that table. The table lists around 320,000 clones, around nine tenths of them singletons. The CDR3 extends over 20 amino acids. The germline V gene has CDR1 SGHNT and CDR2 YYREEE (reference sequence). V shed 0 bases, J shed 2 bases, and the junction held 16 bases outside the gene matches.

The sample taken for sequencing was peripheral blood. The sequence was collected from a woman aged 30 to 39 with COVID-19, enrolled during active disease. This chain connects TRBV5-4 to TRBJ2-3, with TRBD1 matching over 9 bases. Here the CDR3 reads CASSLDVFGPGQGTTDTQYF. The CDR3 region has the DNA TGTGCCAGCAGCTTGGATGTTTTTGGGCCGGGACAGGGTACCACAGATACGCAGTATTTT.